A selection of T cell receptor beta chains follows, all from one sample in a study of control samples from healthy donors and cancer patients. Here immunoSEQ multiplex PCR was the method, and the copy in TCRdb shows in-frame clones only, minus some. The data hold about 55,000 clones, with around 95% observed a single time. The sample comprised blood. The origin of the receptors is a woman aged 18-29 years in good health. Each CDR3 is given with its conserved first and last residue. The order of the fields is J gene, clone size, V gene, D gene, CDR3 protein, CDR3 DNA. D genes are given only for firm matches. Some rows mark clone size as missing; the rest say once, few, many or name a class of expanded clone.

j_call: TRBJ2-3
clone_size: once
v_call: TRBV7-2
d_call: TRBD2
cdr3_aa: CASSFKAGGSTDTQYF
cdr3_nt: TGTGCCAGCAGCTTTAAAGCGGGGGGGAGCACAGATACGCAGTATTTT

j_call: TRBJ1-5
clone_size: -
v_call: TRBV6-2/TRBV6-3
d_call: -
cdr3_aa: CASSSINGQPQHF
cdr3_nt: TGTGCCAGCAGTTCCATCAACGGGCAGCCCCAGCATTTT

j_call: TRBJ1-4
clone_size: -
v_call: TRBV7-9
d_call: -
cdr3_aa: CASSLQGEKLFF
cdr3_nt: TGTGCCAGCAGCTTACAGGGTGAAAAACTGTTTTTT

j_call: TRBJ1-2
clone_size: -
v_call: TRBV15
d_call: TRBD1
cdr3_aa: CATSTTQGFSGYTF
cdr3_nt: TGTGCCACCAGCACGACACAGGGGTTCTCTGGCTACACCTTC

j_call: TRBJ2-1
clone_size: -
v_call: TRBV30
d_call: -
cdr3_aa: CAWSGDRDFYNEQFF
cdr3_nt: TGTGCCTGGAGTGGGGACCGGGACTTCTACAATGAGCAGTTCTTC

j_call: TRBJ2-5
clone_size: -
v_call: TRBV5-6
d_call: TRBD2
cdr3_aa: CASSIGLAQETQYF
cdr3_nt: TGTGCCAGCAGCATAGGACTAGCGCAAGAGACCCAGTACTTC

j_call: TRBJ2-3
clone_size: -
v_call: TRBV19
d_call: -
cdr3_aa: CASSIGFRGTTDTQYF
cdr3_nt: TGTGCCAGTAGTATAGGTTTCCGGGGCACCACAGATACGCAGTATTTT

j_call: TRBJ1-5
clone_size: -
v_call: TRBV7-2
d_call: -
cdr3_aa: CASSLGPGDQPQHF
cdr3_nt: TGTGCCAGCAGCTTAGGGCCAGGGGATCAGCCCCAGCATTTT

j_call: TRBJ2-7
clone_size: -
v_call: TRBV7-9
d_call: -
cdr3_aa: CASSLGGPPYEQYF
cdr3_nt: TGTGCCAGCAGCTTAGGGGGGCCTCCCTACGAGCAGTACTTC

j_call: TRBJ1-1
clone_size: once
v_call: TRBV19
d_call: TRBD1
cdr3_aa: CASSLLGTGNTEAFF
cdr3_nt: TGTGCCAGTAGTCTACTCGGGACAGGGAACACTGAAGCTTTCTTT

j_call: TRBJ1-3
clone_size: -
v_call: TRBV2
d_call: -
cdr3_aa: CASSVKSGNTIYF
cdr3_nt: TGTGCCAGCAGTGTTAAGTCTGGAAACACCATATATTTT

j_call: TRBJ2-5
clone_size: -
v_call: TRBV2
d_call: TRBD1
cdr3_aa: CASSDGQGQETQYF
cdr3_nt: TGTGCCAGCAGTGACGGACAGGGGCAAGAGACCCAGTACTTC

j_call: TRBJ2-3
clone_size: -
v_call: TRBV19
d_call: TRBD2
cdr3_aa: CASRGSTSGARGTQYF
cdr3_nt: TGTGCCAGTAGAGGTTCCACTAGCGGGGCCCGTGGTACGCAGTATTTT

j_call: TRBJ1-2
clone_size: -
v_call: TRBV7-9
d_call: -
cdr3_aa: CASSLFGSDYGYTF
cdr3_nt: TGTGCCAGCAGCTTATTCGGGAGCGACTATGGCTACACCTTC

j_call: TRBJ1-5
clone_size: -
v_call: TRBV24-1
d_call: TRBD1
cdr3_aa: CATSPQGGSNQPQHF
cdr3_nt: TGTGCCACCAGCCCTCAGGGGGGCAGCAATCAGCCCCAGCATTTT

j_call: TRBJ1-2
clone_size: -
v_call: TRBV25-1
d_call: -
cdr3_aa: CASSVGVYGYTF
cdr3_nt: TGTGCCAGCAGTGTCGGTGTTTATGGCTACACCTTC

j_call: TRBJ1-1
clone_size: -
v_call: TRBV19
d_call: TRBD1
cdr3_aa: CASSTTGPPNTEAFF
cdr3_nt: TGTGCCAGTAGTACGACAGGGCCCCCGAACACTGAAGCTTTCTTT

j_call: TRBJ1-2
clone_size: -
v_call: TRBV14
d_call: -
cdr3_aa: CASSQDLRGGGYTF
cdr3_nt: TGTGCCAGCAGCCAAGATCTCAGAGGGGGAGGCTACACCTTC

j_call: TRBJ1-2
clone_size: -
v_call: TRBV28
d_call: -
cdr3_aa: CASSLSSPYGYTF
cdr3_nt: TGTGCCAGCAGTTTATCCTCTCCCTATGGCTACACCTTC

j_call: TRBJ2-1
clone_size: -
v_call: TRBV28
d_call: -
cdr3_aa: CASSFTTGWNEQFF
cdr3_nt: TGTGCCAGCAGTTTCACAACCGGATGGAATGAGCAGTTCTTC

j_call: TRBJ1-1
clone_size: -
v_call: TRBV6-2/TRBV6-3
d_call: -
cdr3_aa: CASSYSRSWTEAFF
cdr3_nt: TGTGCCAGCAGTTACTCAAGATCGTGGACTGAAGCTTTCTTT

j_call: TRBJ1-6
clone_size: -
v_call: TRBV7-2
d_call: -
cdr3_aa: CASSLKLGGAGNSPLHF
cdr3_nt: TGTGCCAGCAGCTTAAAGCTGGGAGGGGCGGGGAATTCACCCCTCCACTTT

j_call: TRBJ1-1
clone_size: -
v_call: TRBV12-3/TRBV12-4
d_call: -
cdr3_aa: CASSLGRNTEAFF
cdr3_nt: TGTGCCAGCAGTTTGGGGAGGAACACTGAAGCTTTCTTT

j_call: TRBJ1-2
clone_size: -
v_call: TRBV12-3/TRBV12-4
d_call: -
cdr3_aa: CASSLGNYGYTF
cdr3_nt: TGTGCCAGCAGTCTGGGTAACTATGGCTACACCTTC

j_call: TRBJ1-2
clone_size: -
v_call: TRBV12-3/TRBV12-4
d_call: TRBD1
cdr3_aa: CASSHGTVYGYTF
cdr3_nt: TGTGCCAGCAGTCACGGGACAGTCTATGGCTACACCTTC

j_call: TRBJ1-2
clone_size: -
v_call: TRBV13
d_call: -
cdr3_aa: CASSLGLRGSNYGYTF
cdr3_nt: TGTGCCAGCAGCTTAGGCCTCCGGGGGTCTAACTATGGCTACACCTTC

j_call: TRBJ1-2
clone_size: -
v_call: TRBV10-3
d_call: -
cdr3_aa: CAIRKEVYGYTF
cdr3_nt: TGTGCCATCAGGAAGGAGGTGTATGGCTACACCTTC

j_call: TRBJ2-5
clone_size: -
v_call: TRBV28
d_call: -
cdr3_aa: CASSSQETQYF
cdr3_nt: TGTGCCAGCAGTTCTCAAGAGACCCAGTACTTC

j_call: TRBJ1-2
clone_size: -
v_call: TRBV7-9
d_call: -
cdr3_aa: CASSAGYGYTF
cdr3_nt: TGTGCCAGCAGCGCAGGGTATGGCTACACCTTC

j_call: TRBJ1-1
clone_size: once
v_call: TRBV29-1
d_call: -
cdr3_aa: CSVARDGTEAFF
cdr3_nt: TGCAGCGTTGCCCGGGACGGAACTGAAGCTTTCTTT

j_call: TRBJ1-5
clone_size: -
v_call: TRBV27
d_call: -
cdr3_aa: CASSLGQSQPQHF
cdr3_nt: TGTGCCAGCAGTTTAGGACAGTCTCAGCCCCAGCATTTT

j_call: TRBJ1-1
clone_size: -
v_call: TRBV7-2
d_call: -
cdr3_aa: CASSSLTEAFF
cdr3_nt: TGTGCCAGCAGCTCTTTGACTGAAGCTTTCTTT

j_call: TRBJ1-4
clone_size: -
v_call: TRBV19
d_call: -
cdr3_aa: CASSMGEKLFF
cdr3_nt: TGTGCCAGTAGTATGGGCGAAAAACTGTTTTTT

j_call: TRBJ1-2
clone_size: -
v_call: TRBV12-3/TRBV12-4
d_call: TRBD1
cdr3_aa: CASRPGGFIGYTF
cdr3_nt: TGTGCCAGCAGACCAGGGGGGTTTATTGGCTACACCTTC

j_call: TRBJ2-3
clone_size: -
v_call: TRBV2
d_call: TRBD2
cdr3_aa: CASTWTSGVNTQYF
cdr3_nt: TGTGCCAGCACATGGACTAGCGGGGTTAATACGCAGTATTTT

j_call: TRBJ1-6
clone_size: -
v_call: TRBV2
d_call: -
cdr3_aa: CASSADGRVNSPLHF
cdr3_nt: TGTGCCAGCAGTGCAGATGGCAGGGTCAATTCACCCCTCCACTTT

j_call: TRBJ1-4
clone_size: -
v_call: TRBV7-6
d_call: TRBD1
cdr3_aa: CASSLSTGGLGEKLFF
cdr3_nt: TGTGCCAGCAGCTTAAGCACAGGGGGATTGGGTGAAAAACTGTTTTTT

j_call: TRBJ1-3
clone_size: -
v_call: TRBV7-9
d_call: -
cdr3_aa: CASSPYRDPGNTIYF
cdr3_nt: TGTGCCAGCAGCCCATACCGGGACCCTGGAAACACCATATATTTT

j_call: TRBJ2-2
clone_size: -
v_call: TRBV12-3/TRBV12-4
d_call: -
cdr3_aa: CASVRSGVGELFF
cdr3_nt: TGTGCCAGCGTCCGCTCGGGGGTCGGGGAGCTGTTTTTT

j_call: TRBJ1-4
clone_size: -
v_call: TRBV12-5
d_call: -
cdr3_aa: CASGSGWANEKLFF
cdr3_nt: TGTGCTAGTGGTTCAGGGTGGGCTAATGAAAAACTGTTTTTT

j_call: TRBJ1-1
clone_size: -
v_call: TRBV30
d_call: -
cdr3_aa: CAWNKNRDLDTEAFF
cdr3_nt: TGTGCCTGGAACAAGAACAGGGATTTAGACACTGAAGCTTTCTTT

j_call: TRBJ1-1
clone_size: -
v_call: TRBV11-2
d_call: -
cdr3_aa: CASSYGGAGRGEAFF
cdr3_nt: TGTGCCAGCAGCTATGGGGGAGCAGGGCGAGGTGAAGCTTTCTTT

j_call: TRBJ1-6
clone_size: -
v_call: TRBV5-4
d_call: -
cdr3_aa: CASRSKGPSGSPLHF
cdr3_nt: TGTGCCAGCAGATCCAAGGGACCGAGCGGGTCACCCCTCCACTTT

j_call: TRBJ2-1
clone_size: -
v_call: TRBV18
d_call: TRBD2
cdr3_aa: CASSRTSGGSYNEQFF
cdr3_nt: TGTGCCAGCTCACGGACCAGCGGGGGCTCCTACAATGAGCAGTTCTTC

j_call: TRBJ1-1
clone_size: -
v_call: TRBV14
d_call: -
cdr3_aa: CASSPHMNTEAFF
cdr3_nt: TGTGCCAGCAGCCCCCACATGAACACTGAAGCTTTCTTT

j_call: TRBJ2-7
clone_size: -
v_call: TRBV3-1/TRBV3-2
d_call: -
cdr3_aa: CASSQSSTYEQYF
cdr3_nt: TGTGCCAGCAGCCAGAGCAGCACCTACGAGCAGTACTTC

j_call: TRBJ2-7
clone_size: -
v_call: TRBV7-9
d_call: -
cdr3_aa: CASSLVALSPYEQYF
cdr3_nt: TGTGCCAGCAGCTTAGTGGCCCTGAGTCCCTACGAGCAGTACTTC

j_call: TRBJ2-5
clone_size: -
v_call: TRBV7-9
d_call: TRBD1
cdr3_aa: CASSFGQGRQETQYF
cdr3_nt: TGTGCCAGCAGCTTTGGACAGGGCCGACAAGAGACCCAGTACTTC